What follows are 17 T cell receptor beta chains derived from one specimen sequenced in a study of long-term antiretroviral therapy in people with HIV. At the survey level, the v3.0 immunoSEQ assay was run. Sequencing used immunoSEQ multiplex PCR; TCRdb keeps in-frame clones, though not all of them. This sample has 25,000 to 30,000 clones, with about 83% found just once. The starting material was unsorted PBMCs, obtained about 5 years after starting antiretroviral therapy. The receptors shown here come from a man in his forties or fifties with HIV.

The chain is built from TRBV27 and TRBJ2-2; 10 bases agree with TRBD2. This CDR3 spans 15 amino acids. Losses at the gene ends were 10 bases for V and 1 base for J; bases not matched to a gene: 6. CDR1 and CDR2 from the germline V gene are MNHEY and SMNVEV (reference sequence). This chain's CDR3 is CATGIAGGNTGELFF. The CDR3, as DNA: TGTGCCACCGGTATAGCGGGGGGGAACACCGGGGAGCTGTTTTTT.

The rearrangement joins TRBV7-3 to TRBJ1-1; the match to TRBD1 covers 8 bases. Germline CDR1 SGHTA, CDR2 FQGTGA. V shed 0 bases, J shed 3 bases, and the junction held 6 bases outside the gene matches. The CDR3 is 16 amino acids. CDR3 DNA sequence: TGTGCCAGCAGCTTAACTCGGCAGGGGGCGGACACTGAAGCTTTCTTT. Residues: CASSLTRQGADTEAFF.

The chain couples TRBV18 to TRBJ2-7, with TRBD2 matching over 7 bases. CDR1 and CDR2 from the germline V gene are KGHSH and LQKENI. Trimming removed 0 bases from V and 4 bases from J; junction bases left unmatched: 6. The CDR3 loop spans 15 amino acids. The CDR3 DNA follows: TGTGCCAGCTCACCACCGGCGGGGGAGGGGTACGAGCAGTACTTC. The encoded protein is CASSPPAGEGYEQYF. Filled out from reference TRBV18 and TRBJ2-7, the complete variable domain reads NAGVMQNPRHLVRRRGQEARLRCSPMKGHSHVYWYRQLPEEGLKFMVYLQKENIIDESGMPKERFSAEFPKEGPSILRIQQVVRGDSAAYFCASSPPAGEGYEQYFGPGTRLTVT.

This sequence joins TRBV7-2 and TRBJ2-1; the D gene could be TRBD1 or TRBD2 (5 bases each). The CDR3 has 16 residues. V shed 2 bases and J shed 0 bases, with 11 bases lying between them. Per the germline V gene, CDR1 is SGHTA and CDR2 is FQGNSA. The CDR3 DNA reads as TGTGCCAGCAGCTTATTAGCAGGGAGCTCCTACAATGAGCAGTTCTTC. Translation: CASSLLAGSSYNEQFF.

This chain links TRBV7-3 with TRBJ2-1, with 9 bases matching TRBD2. Germline V gene lookup returns CDR1 SGHTA and CDR2 FQGTGA. There are 17 residues in the CDR3. V lost 5 bases to trimming and J lost 3 bases; unmatched junction nucleotides: 11. CDR3 in DNA: TGTGCCAGCAGCCACGTGGGTGCGGGAGGGCTCTACAATGAGCAGTTCTTC. Protein sequence: CASSHVGAGGLYNEQFF.

CDR3 coding DNA: TGTGCCAGCTCACCGGGGAGCGGGGCCAACGTCCTGACTTTC. Amino acid sequence: CASSPGSGANVLTF. The V gene is TRBV18, the J gene TRBJ2-6; D perhaps matches TRBD2 (5 bases). V shed 3 bases and J shed 4 bases, with 7 bases lying between them. The CDR3 extends over 14 amino acids. CDR1 is KGHSH and CDR2 is LQKENI in the germline V gene.

This CDR3 is CASSQEGNIQYF. The CDR3, as DNA: TGCGCCAGCAGCCAAGAAGGTAACATTCAGTACTTC. The chain employs TRBV4-1 and TRBJ2-4; D is unresolved. Germline V gene data show CDR1 as MGHRA and CDR2 as YSYEKL. This CDR3 is built from 12 residues. V lost 0 bases, J lost 7 bases, and 4 bases lay in between.

This clone was seen a handful of times. This chain uses TRBV7-9 with TRBJ2-7, with D maybe TRBD1 (6 bases). CDR3 length: 16 amino acids. Trimming stripped 6 bases from V and 5 bases from J, with 23 bases between. Germline CDR1 reads SEHNR; CDR2 reads FQNEAQ (reference sequence). For the CDR3, the DNA is TGTGCCAGCAGTTCTAAGACGATCAAGGACAGACACGAGCAGTACTTC. Translation: CASSSKTIKDRHEQYF.

This chain uses TRBV19 with TRBJ2-1, with 12 positions matching TRBD2. The V and J ends lost 1 base and 8 bases, in that order; junction bases with no gene match: 9. The length of the CDR3 is 17 residues. CDR1 and CDR2 (germline): LNHDA, SQIVND (reference sequence). CDR3 coding DNA: TGTGCCAGTAGTATAGGACTAGCGGGAGTGAGGTTGCATGAGCAGTTCTTC. It codes for CASSIGLAGVRLHEQFF. The variable domain in full, completed from reference TRBV19 and TRBJ2-1, reads DGGITQSPKYLFRKEGQNVTLSCEQNLNHDAMYWYRQDPGQGLRLIYYSQIVNDFQKGDIAEGYSVSREKKESFPLTVTSAQKNPTAFYLCASSIGLAGVRLHEQFFGPGTRLTVL.

The chain links TRBV27 to TRBJ2-1, with 11 bases aligning to TRBD2. The V and J ends lost 5 bases and 4 bases, in that order; junction bases with no gene match: 7. Germline V gene sequence: CDR1 MNHEY, CDR2 SMNVEV (reference sequence). The CDR3 covers 16 residues. CDR3 nucleotides: TGTGCCAGCAGTCGAGTAGCGGGAGGGCCATACAATGAGCAGTTCTTC. Residues: CASSRVAGGPYNEQFF.

The chain couples TRBV5-1 to TRBJ2-1, with unresolved D. The CDR3 spans 16 residues. The V gene lost 0 bases and the J gene lost 3 bases, with 13 bases spanning the gap. Germline CDR1 and CDR2: SGHRS and YFSETQ. CDR3 protein: CASSLDSPDVYNEQFF. CDR3 in DNA: TGCGCCAGCAGCTTGGATTCACCGGATGTCTACAATGAGCAGTTCTTC.

V usage is TRBV6-5 and J usage is TRBJ2-1; 12 nucleotides match TRBD2. Trimming took 6 bases from V and 4 from J; bases not matched to a gene: 4. The length of the CDR3 is 15 residues. Germline CDR1 MNHEY, CDR2 SVGAGI. CDR3 loop: CASSPGLAGYNEQFF. CDR3 nucleotides: TGTGCCAGCAGCCCCGGACTAGCGGGGTACAATGAGCAGTTCTTC.

The chain couples TRBV6-1 to TRBJ1-5, with D perhaps TRBD1 (6 bases). Germline CDR1 MNHNS, CDR2 SASEGT. The CDR3 loop spans 15 amino acids. V was cut by 5 bases and J by 1 base, with 12 bases left in between. The CDR3 DNA reads TGTGCCAGCAGTTGGGGGACACGAAGCAATCAGCCCCAGCATTTT. It is translated as CASSWGTRSNQPQHF.

This chain uses TRBV4-1 with TRBJ1-1, with no clear D. With 1 base removed from V and 4 bases from J, the gap between germline ends came to 13 bases. This CDR3 spans 15 amino acids. Germline CDR1 is MGHRA and CDR2 is YSYEKL. DNA of the CDR3: TGCGCCAGCAGCCAAGGCCCGACTTTGCTCACTGAAGCTTTCTTT. Protein sequence: CASSQGPTLLTEAFF.

V gene TRBV18 combines with J gene TRBJ2-3; D is uncertain. From germline, CDR1 is KGHSH and CDR2 LQKENI. V lost 5 bases, J lost 2 bases, and 5 bases lay in between. The CDR3 runs to 12 residues. Here the CDR3 DNA reads TGTGCCAGCTCAGGGGTCACAGATACGCAGTATTTT. It specifies CASSGVTDTQYF.

This sequence joins TRBV6-5 and TRBJ1-4; D is unresolved. The CDR3 runs to 13 residues. V was trimmed by 4 bases and J by 8 bases, leaving 11 bases between them. CDR1 and CDR2 (germline): MNHEY, SVGAGI. The CDR3 DNA is TGTGCCAGCAGTTGGGCGGGCGAGGAAAAACTGTTTTTT. It yields the protein CASSWAGEEKLFF.

The chain recombines TRBV6-5 with TRBJ2-7; D may be TRBD1 (7 bases). Trimming took off 4 bases at V and 7 bases at J, with 14 bases between the two ends. This CDR3 is 13 amino acids long. The V gene's germline CDR1 is MNHEY and CDR2 SVGAGI. For the CDR3, the DNA is TGTGCCAGCAGTTCCGGACAGGCGGGGGAGCAGTACTTC. This sequence encodes CASSSGQAGEQYF.